This TCR beta chain came from a study of blood T cell repertoires in COVID-19. Turning to the study itself: The samples span acute and convalescent COVID-19 from the United States, Italy and Spain. Sources were T cells, B-cell-depleted T cells, or PBMCs; the material itself was cDNA or gDNA.

Trimming shortened V by 6 bases and J by 1 base, and 19 bases separated the two germline ends. The CDR3 has 16 residues. Germline V gene lookup returns CDR1 SGDLS and CDR2 YYNGEE. Per the authors' pipeline: Amplification of reference gene primers was used by the study to estimate nucleated cell counts. Libraries were prepared by immunoSEQ multiplex PCR; TCRdb keeps only in-frame clonotypes and omits some of them. V and J calls plus clone size are reproduced from that table; the DNA served to infer D and trimming. The sample has under 200,000 clones, approximately 85% seen once. Sequencing was carried out using peripheral blood. The genes are TRBV9 and TRBJ1-2; TRBD1 is a possible D gene (5 bases). This TCR was sampled from an elderly woman with acute or convalescent COVID-19. In nucleotides, the CDR3 is TGTGCCAGCACGTCGGGGGGAGGAGGCTTTAACTATGGCTACACCTTC. Protein sequence: CASTSGGGGFNYGYTF.